Listed below are T cell receptor beta chains from one sample, sequenced in a study of PD-1 blockade in mismatch repair-deficient tumors. The table came from immunoSEQ multiplex PCR; TCRdb's copy has only in-frame clones and leaves some out. The sample contains tens of thousands of clones, 83% of which appear only once. The sequenced sample was peripheral blood, obtained 12 weeks after starting pembrolizumab. All receptors derive from an adult with mismatch repair-deficient cancer. The CDR3 runs from the conserved cysteine through the conserved F or W. The D gene is left open where the match is weak. The size of a clone is reported for some rows only, either as once, few or many, or as a class for expanded clones.

J gene: TRBJ2-1; V gene: TRBV5-1; clone size: .; CDR3 length: 16; D gene: .; CDR3 DNA: TGCGCCAGCAGCTTGGACCTGGTAGAGTCAGACGGGGGGCAGTTCTTC; CDR3 protein: CASSLDLVESDGGQFF
J gene: TRBJ2-1; V gene: TRBV2; clone size: .; CDR3 length: 13; D gene: .; CDR3 DNA: TGTGCCAGCAGTGAAGGCAGGGTGAATGAGCAGTTCTTC; CDR3 protein: CASSEGRVNEQFF
J gene: TRBJ2-2; V gene: TRBV18; clone size: .; CDR3 length: 16; D gene: .; CDR3 DNA: TGTGCCAGCTCACCACTGGGCGGGGAGAACACCGGGGAGCTGTTTTTT; CDR3 protein: CASSPLGGENTGELFF
J gene: TRBJ2-3; V gene: TRBV15; clone size: once; CDR3 length: 14; D gene: .; CDR3 DNA: TGTGCCACCACTGTAGGATCCCCCACAGATACGCAGTATTTT; CDR3 protein: CATTVGSPTDTQYF
J gene: TRBJ2-1; V gene: TRBV7-9; clone size: .; CDR3 length: 16; D gene: .; CDR3 DNA: TGTGCCAGCACGGGGGAAGGTGGGAGCAAGCACAATGAGCAGTTCTTC; CDR3 protein: CASTGEGGSKHNEQFF
J gene: TRBJ1-2; V gene: TRBV29-1; clone size: .; CDR3 length: 15; D gene: .; CDR3 DNA: TGCAGCGTAGTCGATTTTGACAGTTTTTTCTATGGCTACACCTTC; CDR3 protein: CSVVDFDSFFYGYTF
J gene: TRBJ1-5; V gene: TRBV11-3; clone size: .; CDR3 length: 16; D gene: TRBD1; CDR3 DNA: TGTGCCAGCAGCTTAACGGGACAGGGAAGTGGACAGCCCCAGCATTTT; CDR3 protein: CASSLTGQGSGQPQHF
J gene: TRBJ1-3; V gene: TRBV19; clone size: once; CDR3 length: 14; D gene: .; CDR3 DNA: TGTGCCACCTCGTCCAGGGCTGGTGAAAACACCATATATTTT; CDR3 protein: CATSSRAGENTIYF
J gene: TRBJ2-1; V gene: TRBV19; clone size: .; CDR3 length: 17; D gene: TRBD2; CDR3 DNA: TGTGCCAGTACCCCTCTGGCGGGAGGTTCGTCCTACAATGAGCAGTTCTTC; CDR3 protein: CASTPLAGGSSYNEQFF
J gene: TRBJ2-1; V gene: TRBV4-2; clone size: .; CDR3 length: 14; D gene: TRBD1; CDR3 DNA: TGTGCCAGCAGCCGAGTGACAGGGGACAATGAGCAGTTCTTC; CDR3 protein: CASSRVTGDNEQFF
J gene: TRBJ2-2; V gene: TRBV2; clone size: .; CDR3 length: 16; D gene: .; CDR3 DNA: TGTGCCAGCATACAGGGAAGCAACCCGGAAACCGGGGAGCTGTTTTTT; CDR3 protein: CASIQGSNPETGELFF
J gene: TRBJ1-2; V gene: TRBV4-1; clone size: .; CDR3 length: 14; D gene: .; CDR3 DNA: TGCGCCAGCAGCCAACCTCGCATTGGGAATAGCTACACCTTC; CDR3 protein: CASSQPRIGNSYTF
J gene: TRBJ1-1; V gene: TRBV9; clone size: .; CDR3 length: 13; D gene: TRBD1; CDR3 DNA: TGTGCCAGCAGCTCGACAGGGAGCACTGAAGCTTTCTTT; CDR3 protein: CASSSTGSTEAFF
J gene: TRBJ2-7; V gene: TRBV7-6; clone size: .; CDR3 length: 15; D gene: TRBD2; CDR3 DNA: TGTGCCAGCAGCTTAGAGGCTAGCGGGAGGTACGAGCAGTACTTC; CDR3 protein: CASSLEASGRYEQYF
J gene: TRBJ1-2; V gene: TRBV6-5; clone size: .; CDR3 length: 15; D gene: TRBD1; CDR3 DNA: TGTGCCAGCAGTTACTCTAAAACAGGGGAGGGTGGCTACACCTTC; CDR3 protein: CASSYSKTGEGGYTF
J gene: TRBJ2-1; V gene: TRBV11-2; clone size: .; CDR3 length: 19; D gene: .; CDR3 DNA: TGTGCCAGCAGCCAGCCCCTAGTAGGGGTTGGGGCTGCCTACAATGAGCAGTTCTTC; CDR3 protein: CASSQPLVGVGAAYNEQFF
J gene: TRBJ2-2; V gene: TRBV7-3; clone size: .; CDR3 length: 13; D gene: .; CDR3 DNA: TGTGCCAGCAGCTTATATGGCACCGGGGAGCTGTTTTTT; CDR3 protein: CASSLYGTGELFF
J gene: TRBJ1-4; V gene: TRBV7-9; clone size: .; CDR3 length: 16; D gene: .; CDR3 DNA: TGTGCCAGCAGCCGCCGGGTTCAGGGTTATAATGAAAAACTGTTTTTT; CDR3 protein: CASSRRVQGYNEKLFF
J gene: TRBJ2-5; V gene: TRBV25-1; clone size: .; CDR3 length: 15; D gene: TRBD1; CDR3 DNA: TGTGCCAGCAGTGACGCAGGGGGAATAGCTGAGACCCAGTACTTC; CDR3 protein: CASSDAGGIAETQYF
J gene: TRBJ1-2; V gene: TRBV10-3; clone size: .; CDR3 length: 14; D gene: .; CDR3 DNA: TGTGCCATCAGTGAGTACAGGGCAGACTATGGCTACACCTTC; CDR3 protein: CAISEYRADYGYTF
J gene: TRBJ2-3; V gene: TRBV7-9; clone size: .; CDR3 length: 15; D gene: .; CDR3 DNA: TGTGCCAGCAGCTTAGGGGCGGCTTGGACAGATACGCAGTATTTT; CDR3 protein: CASSLGAAWTDTQYF
J gene: TRBJ2-1; V gene: TRBV4-3; clone size: medium-sized; CDR3 length: 15; D gene: .; CDR3 DNA: TGCGCCAGCAGCCAAGCCCTGGACAGTGTGGTTGAGCAGTTCTTC; CDR3 protein: CASSQALDSVVEQFF
J gene: TRBJ1-2; V gene: TRBV6-5; clone size: .; CDR3 length: 13; D gene: .; CDR3 DNA: TGTGCCAGCAGTTATTTGAGGGACTATGGCTACACCTTC; CDR3 protein: CASSYLRDYGYTF
J gene: TRBJ1-3; V gene: TRBV7-2; clone size: .; CDR3 length: 15; D gene: .; CDR3 DNA: TGTGCCAGCAGCCCTGGGGGGACCTCTGGAAACACCATATATTTT; CDR3 protein: CASSPGGTSGNTIYF
J gene: TRBJ2-7; V gene: TRBV30; clone size: .; CDR3 length: 14; D gene: .; CDR3 DNA: TGTGCCTGGAGTGTAAACAGGCTAAACGACGAGCAGTACTTC; CDR3 protein: CAWSVNRLNDEQYF
J gene: TRBJ2-1; V gene: TRBV5-1; clone size: .; CDR3 length: 16; D gene: TRBD2; CDR3 DNA: TGCGCCAGCAGCTTGGAAGCGGGAGGGCATTGGAATGAGCAGTTCTTC; CDR3 protein: CASSLEAGGHWNEQFF
J gene: TRBJ2-2; V gene: TRBV27; clone size: .; CDR3 length: 16; D gene: TRBD2; CDR3 DNA: TGTGCCAGCAGTGGGGGGACTAGCGGGAGCACCGGGGAGCTGTTTTTT; CDR3 protein: CASSGGTSGSTGELFF
J gene: TRBJ1-2; V gene: TRBV4-3; clone size: .; CDR3 length: 12; D gene: .; CDR3 DNA: TGCGCCAGCAGCCAAGATAGCTATGGCTACACCTTC; CDR3 protein: CASSQDSYGYTF
J gene: TRBJ2-3; V gene: TRBV7-9; clone size: .; CDR3 length: 16; D gene: TRBD2; CDR3 DNA: TGTGCCAGCAGTAAAGGGACTAGCGGGAGGTCGGATACGCAGTATTTT; CDR3 protein: CASSKGTSGRSDTQYF
J gene: TRBJ2-7; V gene: TRBV4-2; clone size: once; CDR3 length: 16; D gene: .; CDR3 DNA: TGTGCCAGCAGCGAAGTCTCGGTCGGATACTCCTACGAGCAGTACTTC; CDR3 protein: CASSEVSVGYSYEQYF
J gene: TRBJ2-7; V gene: TRBV5-3; clone size: .; CDR3 length: 15; D gene: .; CDR3 DNA: TGTGCCAGAAGCTTGGCAGGGTCAAAAACCTACGAGCAGTACTTC; CDR3 protein: CARSLAGSKTYEQYF
J gene: TRBJ2-7; V gene: TRBV7-9; clone size: few; CDR3 length: 12; D gene: .; CDR3 DNA: TGTGCCAGCCGGGGAACCTCCTACGAGCAGTACTTC; CDR3 protein: CASRGTSYEQYF
J gene: TRBJ2-3; V gene: TRBV7-2; clone size: .; CDR3 length: 13; D gene: .; CDR3 DNA: TGTGCCAGCAGCCCCCAGGGGACAGATACGCAGTATTTT; CDR3 protein: CASSPQGTDTQYF
J gene: TRBJ2-1; V gene: TRBV13; clone size: .; CDR3 length: 17; D gene: TRBD2; CDR3 DNA: TGTGCCAGCAGCTTAGGGGGTAGCGGGGGCTCCTACAATGAGCAGTTCTTC; CDR3 protein: CASSLGGSGGSYNEQFF